Presented here are 21 T cell receptor beta chains from one specimen sequenced in a study of CD8 T cells in ankylosing spondylitis. TCRdb analysed the 5' RACE reads with MiXCR anew, one entry per CDR3 protein. The sample holds hundreds of thousands of distinct CDR3 sequences; around 7.8% are singletons and the top ten take around 6.8%. The sample consisted of blood, either unsorted or a sorted T cell fraction (not recorded which). These receptors all stem from a male donor with ankylosing spondylitis or in good health (not recorded which).

This clonotype has at least ten counts. The chain recombines TRBV12-3 or TRBV12-4 with TRBJ1-5; D uncertain. This CDR3 region has 14 residues. V shed 5 bases and J shed 0 bases, with 8 bases lying between them. CDR3 coding DNA: TGTGCCAGCAGTCCCACAGATAGCAATCAGCCCCAGCATTTT. Translation: CASSPTDSNQPQHF.

This clonotype has at least ten counts. The chain recombines TRBV18 with TRBJ1-6, with 10 nucleotides matching TRBD1. Losses at the gene ends were 3 bases for V and 8 bases for J; bases not matched to a gene: 1. Germline-derived CDR1 and CDR2 are KGHSH and LQKENI. The CDR3 consists of 14 residues. CDR3 in DNA: TGTGCCAGCTCACCCGGGACAGGGGATTCACCCCTCCACTTT. Translation: CASSPGTGDSPLHF. Drawing the rest from reference TRBV18 and TRBJ1-6, the complete variable domain is NAGVMQNPRHLVRRRGQEARLRCSPMKGHSHVYWYRQLPEEGLKFMVYLQKENIIDESGMPKERFSAEFPKEGPSILRIQQVVRGDSAAYFCASSPGTGDSPLHFGNGTRLTVT.

This clonotype was found a few times. This chain uses TRBV5-1 with TRBJ2-7; 8 bases are a match to TRBD2. This CDR3 contains 15 residues. CDR1 SGHRS and CDR2 YFSETQ come from the germline V gene. V was pared by 5 bases and J by 4 bases, with 11 bases of the junction left unmatched. The CDR3 DNA is TGCGCCAGCAGATCGGGGAGCGGGGGATCTTACGAGCAGTACTTC. Translating it yields CASRSGSGGSYEQYF.

As regards this clonotype: A much larger clonotype is one base distant, so this may be a read error. The genes are TRBV7-9 and TRBJ1-2; D not certain. This CDR3 spans 13 amino acids. The germline V gene encodes CDR1 SEHNR and CDR2 FQNEAQ (reference sequence). CDR3 in DNA: TGTGCCAGCAGCTCCGGGGTTAGCTATGGCTTCACCTTC. As protein: CASSSGVSYGFTF.

This chain links TRBV9 with TRBJ1-4, with unresolved D. Germline V gene lookup returns CDR1 SGDLS and CDR2 YYNGEE. The CDR3 is 17 residues long. Trimming left V 1 base short and J 3 bases short, with 16 bases between. The CDR3 coding sequence is TGTGCCAGCAGCGTAAGAGGATCCCACACATCTAATGAAAAACTGTTTTTT. This gives the protein CASSVRGSHTSNEKLFF.

This clonotype appeared many times. The chain is built from TRBV25-1 and TRBJ2-7, with 10 bases that match TRBD1. This CDR3 is built from 17 residues. Germline V gene lookup returns CDR1 MGHDK and CDR2 SYGVNS. The V and J ends lost 4 bases and 0 bases, in that order; junction bases with no gene match: 9. CDR3 nucleotide sequence: TGTGCCAGCAGTGGATATCCGGGACAGGGGAGCTCCTACGAGCAGTACTTC. Translation: CASSGYPGQGSSYEQYF.

This clonotype was counted ten times or more. This chain uses TRBV12-3 or TRBV12-4 with TRBJ1-1, with 9 nucleotides matching TRBD1. CDR3 size: 16 residues. The J segment lost 4 bases and the V segment lost 1 base, leaving 7 bases of the junction unmatched. The chain's CDR3 is CASSLGPGQGGTEAFF. In nucleotides, the CDR3 is TGTGCCAGCAGTTTAGGGCCGGGACAGGGAGGCACTGAAGCTTTCTTT.

The table lists this clonotype with a few counts. This rearrangement joins TRBV30 to TRBJ1-6; D remains unclear. Trimming cost V 0 bases and J 8 bases, with 2 bases left between them. The CDR3 covers 11 residues. Germline V gene lookup returns CDR1 GTSNPN and CDR2 SVGIG (reference sequence). CDR3 nucleotides: TGTGCCTGGAGTGTGGATTCACCCCTCCACTTT. It encodes CAWSVDSPLHF.

The CDR3 loop is CAIRGLAGTLNEQFF. The CDR3 DNA follows: TGTGCCATCAGAGGACTAGCGGGAACCCTCAATGAGCAGTTCTTC. The chain employs TRBV10-3 and TRBJ2-1; 12 bases fit TRBD2. V lost 6 bases, J lost 6 bases, and 6 bases stayed unmatched. CDR1 is ENHRY, CDR2 SYGVKD, per germline. The CDR3 is 15 amino acids.

This clonotype has ten or more counts. The chain combines TRBV5-1 with TRBJ1-1; 11 nucleotides align to TRBD1. This CDR3 comprises 15 residues. CDR1 SGHRS and CDR2 YFSETQ come from the germline V gene. Unmatched junction bases numbered 6, after V lost 3 bases and J lost 5 bases. This CDR3 is CASSSLGTGGTEAFF. DNA for the CDR3: TGCGCCAGCAGCTCCCTAGGGACAGGGGGGACTGAAGCTTTCTTT.

This clonotype was picked up many times. V gene TRBV5-1 combines with J gene TRBJ2-3; 11 bases match TRBD2. The CDR3 spans 15 residues. J was trimmed by 0 bases and V by 7 bases; bases with no gene match: 4. The germline V gene encodes CDR1 SGHRS and CDR2 YFSETQ. CDR3 sequence: CASGGLAASTDTQYF. The CDR3 nucleotides are TGCGCCAGCGGGGGACTAGCGGCAAGCACAGATACGCAGTATTTT.

This clonotype was observed many times. This chain uses TRBV24-1 with TRBJ2-6; D is unresolved. Germline-derived CDR1 and CDR2 are KGHDR and SFDVKD. The germline V and J ends were trimmed by 4 bases and 0 bases, with 15 bases remaining between them. This CDR3 comprises 18 residues. The CDR3 spells CATSESAYLSSGANVLTF. Written as DNA, the CDR3 is TGTGCCACCAGTGAGTCCGCCTACCTGTCCTCTGGGGCCAACGTCCTGACTTTC.

V and J are TRBV19 and TRBJ1-5, with TRBD1 as a possible D gene (5 bases). The CDR3 is 17 residues long. The V end was cut by 2 bases, the J end by 3 bases, with 17 bases between. Germline V gives CDR1 LNHDA, CDR2 SQIVND (reference sequence). The CDR3 DNA follows: TGTGCCAGTAGTATATCCATCCGGGGACGTTTCAATCAGCCCCAGCATTTT. Translated, it gives CASSISIRGRFNQPQHF. The full variable domain, with the rest looked up from reference TRBV19 and TRBJ1-5, is DGGITQSPKYLFRKEGQNVTLSCEQNLNHDAMYWYRQDPGQGLRLIYYSQIVNDFQKGDIAEGYSVSREKKESFPLTVTSAQKNPTAFYLCASSISIRGRFNQPQHFGDGTRLSIL.

This clonotype was counted many times. The chain links TRBV5-1 to TRBJ2-7, with TRBD2 matching over 8 bases. The CDR3 spans 14 residues. V gave up 1 base and J gave up 3 bases; unmatched junction bases: 3. Germline V gene sequence: CDR1 SGHRS, CDR2 YFSETQ. DNA of the CDR3: TGCGCCAGCAGCTTGTGGCGGGAGGACTACGAGCAGTACTTC. Translation: CASSLWREDYEQYF.

This clonotype was observed many times. CDR3 coding DNA: TGCAGTGCCCGGGACAGCTCGTCAGGGCCCCAGCATTTT. Its translation is CSARDSSSGPQHF. This chain uses TRBV20-1 with TRBJ1-5; 7 bases fit TRBD1. The trim removed 6 bases at V and 9 bases at J, leaving 11 bases unmatched. The CDR3 length is 13 residues. The germline V gene has CDR1 DFQATT and CDR2 SNEGSKA (reference sequence).

The CDR3 loop reads CSVEDLRQGETQYF. CDR3 DNA sequence: TGCAGCGTTGAAGATCTGAGACAGGGGGAGACCCAGTACTTC. This chain links TRBV29-1 with TRBJ2-5; 8 bases fit TRBD1. The CDR3 runs to 14 residues. Germline lookup yields CDR1 SQVTM and CDR2 ANQGSEA. V was clipped by 0 bases and J by 5 bases; unmatched bases: 5.

This clonotype was found many times. The chain links TRBV18 to TRBJ2-7; D assignment may be TRBD1 or TRBD2 (5 bases each). The germline V gene encodes CDR1 KGHSH and CDR2 LQKENI. The V end lost 6 bases, the J end lost 3 bases, and 24 bases lay between the germline ends. The CDR3 totals 17 residues. For the CDR3, the DNA is TGTGCCAGCTCGGACCGGGACCCGGGAACCCTGAGCTACGAGCAGTACTTC. This codes for CASSDRDPGTLSYEQYF.

In its sample, this clonotype was seen many times. The V gene is TRBV20-1, the J gene TRBJ2-2; the match to TRBD1 covers 8 bases. The CDR3 has 15 residues. Germline V gene lookup returns CDR1 DFQATT and CDR2 SNEGSKA (reference sequence). Trimming cost V 3 bases and J 5 bases; bases outside gene matches: 8. CDR3 DNA sequence: TGCAGTGCTAGCCACTGGCGGACAGGGACCGGGGAGCTGTTTTTT. Translating gives CSASHWRTGTGELFF.

This clonotype was picked up many times. V and J are TRBV29-1 and TRBJ2-7, with 7 bases fitting TRBD2. Germline trimming cut 3 bases from V and 1 base from J; bases unmatched to any gene: 9. The CDR3 runs 15 residues. Per germline, CDR1 SQVTM and CDR2 ANQGSEA. CDR3 loop: CSVEIWTSDSYEQYF. CDR3 bases: TGCAGCGTTGAGATCTGGACTAGTGATTCCTACGAGCAGTACTTC.

This clonotype was detected ten times or more. The chain links TRBV20-1 to TRBJ1-5; tentatively, D is TRBD1 (6 bases). The CDR3 has 15 residues. Germline assignment: CDR1 DFQATT and CDR2 SNEGSKA (reference sequence). The V and J ends lost 3 bases and 6 bases respectively, with 18 bases between them. The CDR3, as DNA: TGCAGTGCTAGCGTGACACACAGGGTTACTCAGCCCCAGCATTTT. Its protein product is CSASVTHRVTQPQHF.

This clonotype was found many times. Germline and junction disagree at one end, which may indicate a read error. The chain carries TRBV7-2 and TRBJ1-3; no definite D call. Germline CDR1 is SGHTA and CDR2 is FQGNSA. This CDR3 spans 15 amino acids. The CDR3 spells CASSGRLTPGDTIYF. CDR3 in DNA: TGTGCCAGCAGCGGCAGGTTAACACCTGGAGACACCATATATTTT.